This record covers a single T cell receptor beta chain. Its antigen is unknown. CDR3 length equals 15 residues. V was shortened by 5 bases and J by 4 bases, with 14 bases between the two germline ends. Per the germline V gene, CDR1 is MNHEY and CDR2 is SMNVEV (reference sequence). This sample was included in a study of T cell responses to AZD1222 COVID-19 vaccine. Here immunoSEQ multiplex PCR was the method, and the copy in TCRdb shows in-frame clones only, minus some. The sample has 100,000 to 150,000 clones; about 88% are singletons. Study observations and caveats: Regions 160-218 and 743-854 dominated among vaccine-associated CD4 TCRs spanning spike. Compared with day 0, the breadth and depth of the Spike-specific TCR repertoire rose significantly after two doses of AZD1222. Reports indicate that nearly half of spike-specific TCRs are directed at unmutated variant regions. In a largely white British group with more females than males, clonal diversity was possibly underestimated.

This specimen consisted of peripheral blood, obtained on day 0 of AZD1222 vaccination. V and J are TRBV27 and TRBJ2-2; possibly TRBD2 for D (5 bases). The receptor's source is an adult in good health. The CDR3 DNA follows: TGTGCCAGCAGTCCCCAGGTAGAGGGCACCGGGGAGCTGTTTTTT. It specifies CASSPQVEGTGELFF.